The 24 T cell receptor beta chains below all came from one sample that was sequenced in a study of blood T cell repertoires in COVID-19. Generated by immunoSEQ multiplex PCR, the TCRdb table keeps only in-frame clones and is missing some. The sample shows about 250,000 clones, roughly four fifths of them seen only once. Sequenced input: PBMCs or T cells enriched from blood (not recorded which). The receptors derive from a man aged 35 to 55 who had been exposed to COVID-19.

The gene calls are TRBV29-1 and TRBJ1-5, with D perhaps matching TRBD1 (6 bases). CDR3 size: 13 residues. CDR1 is SQVTM and CDR2 is ANQGSEA in the germline V gene. V gave up 3 bases and J gave up 6 bases, with 12 bases separating them. CDR3 sequence: CSVEGGAGQPQHF. CDR3 nucleotide sequence: TGCAGCGTTGAGGGGGGGGCGGGTCAGCCCCAGCATTTT.

On this clone itself: Germline is not matched at one junction end, which may reflect a read error. The V and J genes are TRBV7-2 and TRBJ1-2; 7 bases align to TRBD1. The V gene's germline CDR1 is SGHTA and CDR2 FQGNSA. CDR3 size: 14 residues. The CDR3 loop is CASGFGQVHYGYTF. In nucleotides, the CDR3 is TGTGCCAGCGGCTTCGGACAGGTGCACTATGGCTACACCTTC.

This clone was detected only once. V usage is TRBV2 and J usage is TRBJ2-1; TRBD2 agrees at 8 bases. Germline V gives CDR1 SNHLY, CDR2 FYNNEI. The J segment lost 9 bases and the V segment lost 2 bases, leaving 12 bases of the junction unmatched. CDR3 length: 16 amino acids. CDR3 coding DNA: TGTGCCAGCAGTGAATCCCCGGGAGCGGGAGACGGTGAGCAGTTCTTC. It encodes CASSESPGAGDGEQFF.

This chain uses TRBV11-3 with TRBJ2-3; weak D call: TRBD2 (5 bases). Germline loops: CDR1 SGHNT, CDR2 YENEEA. V lost 5 bases to trimming and J lost 4 bases, with 13 bases between them. The CDR3 runs 14 residues. The CDR3 DNA follows: TGTGCCAGCAGCCTTGTCGGAGGCCCAGATACGCAGTATTTT. The encoded protein is CASSLVGGPDTQYF.

This clone appeared a few times. The chain couples TRBV3-1 (or the pseudogene TRBV3-2) to TRBJ2-2; 9 nucleotides agree with TRBD2. This CDR3 spans 17 amino acids. Trimming removed 3 bases from V and 3 bases from J; junction bases left unmatched: 8. Germline lookup yields CDR1 LGHDT and CDR2 YNNKEL (reference sequence). The DNA for the CDR3 is TGTGCCAGCAGCCAGATATCCCTAGCGGGGTACACCGGGGAGCTGTTTTTT. Translating it yields CASSQISLAGYTGELFF.

This clone occurred a few times. This chain uses TRBV6-4 with TRBJ2-1; 8 bases agree with TRBD2. Trimming cost V 8 bases and J 9 bases; bases outside gene matches: 9. Germline V gives CDR1 MRHNA, CDR2 SNTAGT. The CDR3 totals 13 residues. In DNA, the CDR3 is TGTGCCAGCGGAAATGCGGGAGGAGGTGAGCAGTTCTTC. It specifies CASGNAGGGEQFF.

V is TRBV2 and J is TRBJ2-3; 7 nucleotides line up with TRBD2. The CDR3 is 12 residues long. The ends lost 7 bases at V and 5 bases at J; junction bases unmatched: 3. Germline V gene sequence: CDR1 SNHLY, CDR2 FYNNEI. DNA of the CDR3: TGTGCCAGCACCGCTAGCGGAGATACGCAGTATTTT. It translates to CASTASGDTQYF.

This chain connects TRBV5-6 to TRBJ2-3; 8 bases map to TRBD2. This CDR3 has 15 residues. CDR1 and CDR2 (germline): SGHDT, YYEEEE. The J segment lost 4 bases and the V segment lost 6 bases, leaving 10 bases of the junction unmatched. CDR3: CASNSVAGPSDTQYF. CDR3 nucleotide sequence: TGTGCCAGCAACTCAGTAGCGGGACCTTCAGATACGCAGTATTTT.

This clone was counted only a few times. V gene TRBV6-6 combines with J gene TRBJ1-3; 7 bases align to TRBD1. CDR3 length: 17 amino acids. The ends lost 5 bases at V and 0 bases at J; junction bases unmatched: 10. Germline V gives CDR1 MNHNY, CDR2 SVGAGI (reference sequence). This CDR3 reads CASSRSGTVFSGNTIYF. Here the CDR3 DNA reads TGTGCCAGCAGTCGTTCCGGGACAGTCTTCTCTGGAAACACCATATATTTT.

As regards this clone: Sequence at one end of the junction differs from germline and may be a read error. The V call is TRBV7-7, the J call TRBJ2-2, with D possibly matching TRBD1 (6 bases). This CDR3 comprises 13 residues. Germline lookup yields CDR1 SSHAT and CDR2 FNYEAQ (reference sequence). This CDR3 is CASRPPGAGELFF. CDR3 bases: TGTGCTAGCAGACCCCCAGGGGCCGGGGAGCTGTTTTTT.

The V and J genes are TRBV9 and TRBJ1-1; a possible D gene is TRBD1 (6 bases). Per germline, CDR1 SGDLS and CDR2 YYNGEE. CDR3 size: 14 residues. V was clipped by 0 bases and J by 4 bases, with 10 bases between them. The CDR3 loop is CASSVGGQRTEAFF. The CDR3 coding sequence is TGTGCCAGCAGCGTAGGGGGGCAGCGCACTGAAGCTTTCTTT.

V and J are TRBV27 and TRBJ2-5; possible D gene TRBD1, 5 bases. V lost 8 bases, J lost 5 bases, and 21 bases lay in between. Germline loops: CDR1 MNHEY, CDR2 SMNVEV (reference sequence). CDR3 length equals 15 residues. The CDR3 nucleotides are TGTGCCAGCGGACAATCCGGACCACTGGGGGAGACCCAGTACTTC. This gives the protein CASGQSGPLGETQYF.

This chain links TRBV15 with TRBJ2-3; maybe TRBD2 (5 bases). V dropped 4 bases and J dropped 2 bases, with 13 bases sitting between them. Germline CDR1 is LNHNV and CDR2 is YYDKDF (reference sequence). The CDR3 consists of 15 residues. CDR3: CATSIGSPSTDTQYF. CDR3 in DNA: TGTGCCACCAGCATTGGGAGCCCCTCCACAGATACGCAGTATTTT.

This rearrangement joins TRBV7-9 to TRBJ2-2; TRBD1 is a possible D gene (5 bases). The CDR3 consists of 14 residues. The V end was cut by 5 bases, the J end by 1 base, with 8 bases between. Germline V lookup: CDR1 SEHNR, CDR2 FQNEAQ (reference sequence). As DNA, the CDR3 is TGTGCCAGCAGCCTCACAGGGAACACCGGGGAGCTGTTTTTT. It specifies CASSLTGNTGELFF.

The genes are TRBV5-4 and TRBJ2-7; 12 nucleotides match TRBD1. Looked up from germline, CDR1 is SGHNT and CDR2 is YYREEE (reference sequence). The CDR3 length is 16 residues. J was trimmed by 0 bases and V by 4 bases; bases with no gene match: 5. The CDR3 DNA follows: TGTGCCAGCAGCCCCGGGACAGGGGGCGCCTCCTACGAGCAGTACTTC. The encoded protein is CASSPGTGGASYEQYF.

The rearrangement uses TRBV3-1 (or the pseudogene TRBV3-2) and TRBJ2-2; tentatively, D is TRBD2 (6 bases). The ends were cut back, 5 bases at V and 3 bases at J, with 10 bases in the middle. This CDR3 is 14 amino acids long. The germline CDR1 and CDR2 sequences are LGHDT and YNNKEL (reference sequence). The CDR3 reads CASSSGLYTGELFF. Written as DNA, the CDR3 is TGTGCCAGCAGCTCGGGACTTTACACCGGGGAGCTGTTTTTT.

This chain joins TRBV5-1 and TRBJ2-1; tentatively, D is TRBD2 (6 bases). With 6 bases removed from V and 4 bases from J, the gap between germline ends came to 17 bases. The CDR3 length is 15 residues. CDR1 is SGHRS and CDR2 is YFSETQ in the germline V gene. CDR3 bases: TGCGCCAGCACCTCGGAGGGGTCGCAATACAATGAGCAGTTCTTC. Amino acids: CASTSEGSQYNEQFF. Based on the CDR3 plus reference TRBV5-1 and TRBJ2-1, the full variable domain is KAGVTQTPRYLIKTRGQQVTLSCSPISGHRSVSWYQQTPGQGLQFLFEYFSETQRNKGNFPGRFSGRQFSNSRSEMNVSTLELGDSALYLCASTSEGSQYNEQFFGPGTRLTVL.

This sequence joins TRBV4-1 and TRBJ1-1, with a possible D match to TRBD1 (6 bases). This CDR3 is built from 18 residues. Germline CDR1 and CDR2: MGHRA and YSYEKL. Trimming shortened V by 3 bases and J by 0 bases, and 20 bases separated the two germline ends. The CDR3 nucleotides read TGCGCCAGCAGCCACCCCACTAAGACAGGCTCCATGAACACTGAAGCTTTCTTT. The encoded protein is CASSHPTKTGSMNTEAFF.

This chain uses TRBV10-3 with TRBJ2-2; D may be TRBD2 (6 bases). CDR1 and CDR2 from the germline V gene are ENHRY and SYGVKD. The CDR3 has 12 amino acids. V lost 8 bases to trimming and J lost 4 bases, with 8 bases between them. The CDR3 spells CAIYGGTGELFF. The CDR3 bases are TGTGCCATCTACGGGGGCACCGGGGAGCTGTTTTTT.

In this sample, this clone turned up a few times. V usage is TRBV30 and J usage is TRBJ1-5; D is uncertain. CDR1 is GTSNPN and CDR2 is SVGIG in the germline V gene (reference sequence). The CDR3 is 14 residues long. V was cut by 3 bases and J by 2 bases, with 11 bases left in between. In DNA, the CDR3 is TGTGCCTGGAGCCCGGGAGTTGGCAATCAGCCCCAGCATTTT. Encoded protein: CAWSPGVGNQPQHF.

This chain joins TRBV5-5 and TRBJ2-5; D not certain. This CDR3 contains 14 residues. Germline V gene data show CDR1 as SGHKS and CDR2 as YYEKEE (reference sequence). Trimming pared 0 bases from V and 5 bases from J, leaving 11 bases between. CDR3 in DNA: TGTGCCAGCAGCTTGGTCCCCTTTTTGGAGACCCAGTACTTC. Protein: CASSLVPFLETQYF.

The V call is TRBV10-3, the J call TRBJ2-1, with TRBD2 identical over 13 bases. The CDR3 has 15 residues. V dropped 4 bases and J dropped 12; count of bases not matched to a gene: 9. Per germline, CDR1 ENHRY and CDR2 SYGVKD. DNA of the CDR3: TGTGCCATCAGTGGTACTAGCGGGAGGGCCCTCGGGCAGTTCTTC. Its protein is CAISGTSGRALGQFF.

The J gene is TRBJ1-2, the V gene TRBV19; D gene ambiguous. There are 11 residues in the CDR3. V lost 3 bases to trimming and J lost 8 bases, with 7 bases between them. Germline V gene lookup returns CDR1 LNHDA and CDR2 SQIVND (reference sequence). CDR3 region: CASSIEYGYTF. Here the CDR3 DNA reads TGTGCCAGTAGTATTGAGTACGGCTACACCTTC. Based on the CDR3 plus reference TRBV19 and TRBJ1-2, the full variable domain is DGGITQSPKYLFRKEGQNVTLSCEQNLNHDAMYWYRQDPGQGLRLIYYSQIVNDFQKGDIAEGYSVSREKKESFPLTVTSAQKNPTAFYLCASSIEYGYTFGSGTRLTVV.

V gene TRBV19 combines with J gene TRBJ1-1, with 10 bases fitting TRBD1. Germline V gives CDR1 LNHDA, CDR2 SQIVND (reference sequence). The trim removed 5 bases at V and 0 bases at J, leaving 12 bases unmatched. This CDR3 contains 18 residues. For the CDR3, the DNA is TGTGCCAGTAGTGCTACTGCGGGACAGGGGAGTATGAACACTGAAGCTTTCTTT. It codes for CASSATAGQGSMNTEAFF.